This paragraph covers one T cell receptor (beta chain) sequence. The sample belongs to a study of blood T cell repertoires in COVID-19. Study information: Samples taken during acute and convalescent COVID-19 were collected in the United States, Italy and Spain. Nucleic acid was either cDNA or gDNA, and it came from T cells, B-cell-depleted T cells, or PBMCs.

CDR3 size: 14 residues. Germline trimming cut 2 bases from V and 2 bases from J; bases unmatched to any gene: 5. Germline values: CDR1 GTSNPN, CDR2 SVGIG (reference sequence). Repertoires were generated with immunoSEQ multiplex PCR, while TCRdb's copy carries only in-frame clones and drops some. The table lists roughly 320,000 clones, 90% to 95% of them singletons. Participants, about 18 to 90 years old, spanned fewer than 30 US areas. J is TRBJ1-2 and V is TRBV30; 7 positions agree with TRBD1. Source material: PBMCs or T cells enriched from blood (not recorded which). The TCR comes from a woman aged 25 to 39 who had been exposed to COVID-19. CDR3 protein: CAWSPPGQNYGYTF. The DNA for the CDR3 is TGTGCCTGGAGTCCCCCGGGACAGAACTATGGCTACACCTTC.